The sequence of this T cell receptor beta chain was determined in a study of graft-versus-host responses after intestinal transplantation. Findings of the study overall: High graft-versus-host to host-versus-graft T cell clonal ratios marked allografts of patients with graft-donor macrochimerism.

Some 200,000 CFSE-labeled responder cells were plated with some 200,000 irradiated, violet-dye-labeled stimulator cells. Generated by immunoSEQ multiplex PCR, the TCRdb table keeps only in-frame clones and is missing some. There are just over 3,000 clones in the sample; 30% to 35% occur only once, and more than 5.5% lies in the top ten. The CDR3 length is 12 residues. From germline, CDR1 is SGHRS and CDR2 YFSETQ. V was clipped by 7 bases and J by 2 bases, with 8 bases between them. Sequenced material: alloreactive CD4+ T cells from a mixed lymphocyte reaction culture, taken before transplantation. Noted subset: CFSE-low proliferating T cells sorted from approximately 6-day pre-transplant mixed lymphocyte reaction (GvH or HvG direction). The chain links TRBV5-1 to TRBJ2-3; D gene uncertain. The TCR comes from a human patient who was an organ donor for intestinal transplantation. CDR3 sequence: CASDTHTDTQYF. CDR3 sequence (DNA): TGCGCCAGCGACACTCACACAGATACGCAGTATTTT.